One sample yielded the 18 T cell receptor beta chains listed below, sequenced in a study of Graves' ophthalmopathy and Graves' hyperthyroidism. The authors amplified TCR beta CDR3 regions from RNA transcripts. First-round RT-PCR relied on HTBI primers, and a second-round multiplex PCR came next. TCRdb called the multiplex PCR reads again in MiXCR, with one record for every CDR3 protein. Of roughly 480,000 distinct CDR3 sequences in the sample, 14% are singletons; the top ten hold over 8%. Sequenced sample: blood. The source of these receptors is a woman under 40 with Graves' ophthalmopathy.

This clonotype was counted a few times. J is TRBJ2-7 and V is TRBV6-1, with 7 bases fitting TRBD2. V trimming: 5 bases; J trimming: 6 bases; junction bases outside the gene matches: 10. Looked up from germline, CDR1 is MNHNS and CDR2 is SASEGT. This CDR3 has 14 amino acids. Here the CDR3 reads CASSPAGNSGEQYF. As DNA, the CDR3 is TGTGCCAGCAGTCCAGCGGGAAACTCGGGCGAGCAGTACTTC.

This clonotype was detected ten times or more. The chain carries TRBV15 and TRBJ1-2; D not resolved. V was cut by 0 bases and J by 0 bases, with 8 bases left in between. Per the germline V gene, CDR1 is LNHNV and CDR2 is YYDKDF (reference sequence). The CDR3 contains 15 residues. CDR3 nucleotide sequence: TGTGCCACCAGCAGAGATGCTAGGGCTAACTATGGCTACACCTTC. This codes for CATSRDARANYGYTF.

This clonotype appeared many times. A read error may produce the germline difference seen at one junction end. This CDR3 is CASSLTQGRVFLF. The CDR3 coding sequence is TGTGCCAGCAGTTTAACCCAGGGACGGGTCTTTCTCTTT. The genes are TRBV28 and TRBJ1-1, with a possible D match to TRBD1 (5 bases). Per the germline V gene, CDR1 is MDHEN and CDR2 is SYDVKM. CDR3 length: 13 amino acids.

The rearrangement joins TRBV6-5 to TRBJ1-6; 10 bases line up with TRBD1. Trimming at V came to 3 bases and at J to 6 bases, leaving 2 bases not matched to a gene. Germline loops: CDR1 MNHEY, CDR2 SVGAGI. CDR3 length: 15 residues. CDR3 protein: CASSYGTGANSPLHF. CDR3 coding DNA: TGTGCCAGCAGTTATGGGACAGGGGCTAATTCACCCCTCCACTTT.

This clonotype was picked up many times. V usage is TRBV6-2 or TRBV6-3 and J usage is TRBJ1-2; no clear D. CDR1 is MNHEY and CDR2 is SVGEGT in the germline V gene. V was shortened by 7 bases and J by 7 bases, with 10 bases between the two germline ends. This CDR3 comprises 11 residues. The CDR3 loop is CASNRAGGYTF. The CDR3 nucleotides read TGTGCCAGCAATCGAGCGGGTGGCTACACCTTC.

This clonotype was counted at least ten times. The genes are TRBV20-1 and TRBJ1-5; 8 nucleotides match TRBD1. The V gene end was trimmed by 3 bases and the J gene end by 6 bases; junction bases not matched to a gene: 7. The CDR3 has 14 residues. Germline V gene data show CDR1 as DFQATT and CDR2 as SNEGSKA (reference sequence). CDR3 region: CSARTGVMSQPQHF. Here the CDR3 DNA reads TGCAGTGCTAGGACAGGGGTAATGTCTCAGCCCCAGCATTTT.

The CDR3 spells CASSYSSVSPGTGGAGYGYTF. Here the CDR3 DNA reads TGTGCCAGCAGTTACTCGAGTGTATCTCCCGGGACAGGGGGCGCAGGCTATGGCTACACCTTC. The chain joins TRBV6-2 or TRBV6-3 to TRBJ1-2; 12 bases are shared with TRBD1. With 0 bases clipped from V and 4 bases from J, the junction kept 18 bases outside the gene matches. Germline loops: CDR1 MNHEY, CDR2 SVGEGT. The CDR3 spans 21 residues.

With regard to this clonotype: With a much larger clone just one base away, this may be a read error. V usage is TRBV28 and J usage is TRBJ1-3, with TRBD1 matching over 8 bases. The CDR3 length is 14 residues. Looked up from germline, CDR1 is MDHEN and CDR2 is SYDVKM. The CDR3 region is CASSSTGDGNTLYF. Here the CDR3 DNA reads TGTGCCAGCAGTTCGACAGGGGATGGAAACACCTTATATTTT. The full variable domain, in which reference TRBV28 and TRBJ1-3 provide the parts outside the CDR3, is DVKVTQSSRYLVKRTGEKVFLECVQDMDHENMFWYRQDPGLGLRLIYFSYDVKMKEKGDIPEGYSVSREKKERFSLILESASTNQTSMYLCASSSTGDGNTLYFGEGSWLTVV.

This clonotype was seen repeatedly, ten times or more. The chain employs TRBV15 and TRBJ2-7; 9 bases line up with TRBD1. The CDR3 has 14 residues. Germline-derived CDR1 and CDR2 are LNHNV and YYDKDF (reference sequence). After removal of 2 bases from V and 6 bases from J, the junction contained 5 bases not matched to a gene. The CDR3 spells CATSRFSQGAEQYF. As DNA, the CDR3 is TGTGCCACCAGCAGATTCTCACAGGGGGCCGAGCAGTACTTC.

This clonotype was detected many times. V gene TRBV15 combines with J gene TRBJ2-5; 9 bases map to TRBD2. The V gene end was trimmed by 8 bases and the J gene end by 5 bases; junction bases not matched to a gene: 6. CDR3 length equals 13 residues. Germline CDR1 LNHNV, CDR2 YYDKDF (reference sequence). CDR3 DNA: TGTGCCACCGCTAGCGGGAAGGTGGAGACCCAGTACTTC. Protein sequence: CATASGKVETQYF.

This clonotype was picked up many times. This chain uses TRBV11-2 with TRBJ1-1; D remains unclear. Germline CDR1 and CDR2: SGHAT and FQNNGV. The V end was cut by 1 base, the J end by 4 bases, with 4 bases between. This CDR3 has 12 residues. This chain's CDR3 is CASSLVSTEAFF. The CDR3 bases are TGTGCCAGCAGCTTAGTAAGCACTGAAGCTTTCTTT.

This clonotype came up many times. The chain recombines TRBV10-3 with TRBJ1-1; D not resolved. V was pared by 6 bases and J by 3 bases, with 8 bases between. From germline, CDR1 is ENHRY and CDR2 SYGVKD. The CDR3 runs to 12 residues. DNA for the CDR3: TGTGCCATCAGGACAAGGGACACTGAAGCTTTCTTT. Its protein product is CAIRTRDTEAFF.

There are many counts of this clonotype. This rearrangement joins TRBV28 to TRBJ2-7; D remains ambiguous. The germline V and J ends were trimmed by 5 bases and 0 bases, with 11 bases remaining between them. This CDR3 has 14 amino acids. Germline CDR1 MDHEN, CDR2 SYDVKM. The CDR3 here is CASSPPGYSYEQYF. The CDR3 region has the DNA TGTGCCAGCAGTCCCCCCGGGTACTCCTACGAGCAGTACTTC. Filled out from reference TRBV28 and TRBJ2-7, the complete variable domain reads DVKVTQSSRYLVKRTGEKVFLECVQDMDHENMFWYRQDPGLGLRLIYFSYDVKMKEKGDIPEGYSVSREKKERFSLILESASTNQTSMYLCASSPPGYSYEQYFGPGTRLTVT.

This clonotype was found a few times. The genes are TRBV7-2 and TRBJ2-7; 11 positions match TRBD1. The germline V gene encodes CDR1 SGHTA and CDR2 FQGNSA. The V segment lost 7 bases and the J segment 4 bases; nucleotides outside the gene matches: 6. The CDR3 runs to 14 residues. The chain's CDR3 is CASTRTGGEYEQYF. The CDR3 DNA is TGTGCCAGCACGAGGACAGGGGGCGAGTACGAGCAGTACTTC.

This clonotype was counted ten times or more. The rearrangement joins TRBV12-3 or TRBV12-4 to TRBJ2-7; tentative D call: TRBD2 (6 bases). V shed 5 bases and J shed 0 bases, with 8 bases lying between them. This CDR3 spans 13 amino acids. CDR3 sequence reads: CASSGGHSYEQYF. DNA of the CDR3: TGTGCCAGCAGTGGAGGGCACTCCTACGAGCAGTACTTC.

In its sample, this clonotype was seen many times. The chain links TRBV27 to TRBJ2-2; 10 bases match TRBD2. In germline, CDR1 is MNHEY, CDR2 SMNVEV (reference sequence). V shed 6 bases and J 6 bases; nucleotides not matched to a gene: 7. The CDR3 spans 15 residues. CDR3 sequence (DNA): TGTGCCAGCAGAGGCAGCGGGGGGGCTCCCGGGGAGCTGTTTTTT. Protein sequence: CASRGSGGAPGELFF.

This clonotype was picked up many times. This chain uses TRBV12-3 or TRBV12-4 with TRBJ2-7, with TRBD2 as a possible D gene (6 bases). The CDR3 is made up of 14 amino acids. V was shortened by 7 bases and J by 2 bases, with 15 bases between the two germline ends. The DNA of the CDR3 is TGTGCCAGCACGGAGGGAATTGGGCCCTACGAGCAGTACTTC. The encoded protein is CASTEGIGPYEQYF.

The table lists this clonotype with many counts. This chain connects TRBV12-3 or TRBV12-4 to TRBJ1-1, with D possibly being TRBD1 (5 bases). The ends were cut back, 5 bases at V and 3 bases at J, with 7 bases in the middle. The CDR3 runs to 12 residues. The CDR3 here is CASSPGDTEAFF. For the CDR3, the DNA is TGTGCCAGCAGTCCGGGGGACACTGAAGCTTTCTTT.